Given below is one T cell receptor beta chain in context. Sequence at one end of the junction differs from germline and may be a read error. The data originate from a study of T cells after somatic rescue of genetic block. Profiling relied on immunoSEQ multiplex PCR, and the TCRdb table lists in-frame clones only, not all of them. The data hold some 67,000 clones, with 92% observed a single time. The CDR3 has 15 amino acids. CDR1 is PRHDT, CDR2 FYEKMQ, per germline (reference sequence). The V gene is TRBV13, the J gene TRBJ2-2, with 7 positions matching TRBD2. The source material was peripheral blood mononuclear cells (PBMCs). This receptor was identified in a man in his forties. CDR3 region: CASKPWGGNAGELFF. The CDR3 coding sequence is TGTGCCAGCAAACCCTGGGGGGGGAACGCCGGGGAGCTGTTTTTT.